Sequencing of this TCR beta chain was carried out in a study of technical replicates of blood from several donors. Germline-derived CDR1 and CDR2 are LNHDA and SQIVND (reference sequence). This CDR3 has 16 amino acids. V lost 3 bases and J lost 1, with 13 bases in between. Repertoires were generated with immunoSEQ multiplex PCR, while TCRdb's copy carries only in-frame clones and drops some. The table includes some 82,000 clones, roughly 94% detected once. This receptor was obtained from a human donor in good health. The sequenced sample consisted of T cells isolated from PBMCs. The chain employs TRBV19 and TRBJ1-3; the D is unclear. The chain's CDR3 is CASSILRVTSGNTIYF. In DNA form, the CDR3 reads TGTGCCAGTAGTATTTTACGGGTTACTTCTGGAAACACCATATATTTT.